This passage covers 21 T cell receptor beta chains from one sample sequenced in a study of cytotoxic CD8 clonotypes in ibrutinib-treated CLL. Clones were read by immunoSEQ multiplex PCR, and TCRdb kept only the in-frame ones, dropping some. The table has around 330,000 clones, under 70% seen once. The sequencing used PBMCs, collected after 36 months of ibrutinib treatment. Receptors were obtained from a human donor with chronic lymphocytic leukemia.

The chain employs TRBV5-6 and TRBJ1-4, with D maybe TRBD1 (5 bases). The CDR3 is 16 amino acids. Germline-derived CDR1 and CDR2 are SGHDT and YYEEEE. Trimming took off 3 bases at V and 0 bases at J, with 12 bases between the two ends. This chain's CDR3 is CASSSPGAATNEKLFF. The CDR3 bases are TGTGCCAGCAGCTCCCCCGGGGCTGCAACTAATGAAAAACTGTTTTTT. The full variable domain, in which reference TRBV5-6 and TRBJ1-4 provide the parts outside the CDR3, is DAGVTQSPTHLIKTRGQQVTLRCSPKSGHDTVSWYQQALGQGPQFIFQYYEEEERQRGNFPDRFSGHQFPNYSSELNVNALLLGDSALYLCASSSPGAATNEKLFFGSGTQLSVL.

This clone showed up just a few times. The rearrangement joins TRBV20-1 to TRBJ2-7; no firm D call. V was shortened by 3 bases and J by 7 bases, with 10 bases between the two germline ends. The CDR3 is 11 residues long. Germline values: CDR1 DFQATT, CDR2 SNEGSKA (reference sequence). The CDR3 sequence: CSASPQGEQYF. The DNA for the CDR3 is TGCAGTGCTAGCCCCCAAGGGGAGCAGTACTTC.

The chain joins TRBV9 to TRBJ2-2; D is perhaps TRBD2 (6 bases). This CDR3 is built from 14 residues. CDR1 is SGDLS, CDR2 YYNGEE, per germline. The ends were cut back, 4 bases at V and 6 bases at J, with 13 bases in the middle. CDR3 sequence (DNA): TGTGCCAGCAGCTCCCGGACGGGGGCCGGGGAGCTGTTTTTT. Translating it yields CASSSRTGAGELFF.

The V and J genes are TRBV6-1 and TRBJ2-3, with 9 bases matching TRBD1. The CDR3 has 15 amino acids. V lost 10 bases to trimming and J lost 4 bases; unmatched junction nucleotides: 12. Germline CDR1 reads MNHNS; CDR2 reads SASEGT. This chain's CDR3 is CATRQGQGWPDTQYF. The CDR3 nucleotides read TGTGCCACCAGACAGGGACAGGGTTGGCCAGATACGCAGTATTTT.

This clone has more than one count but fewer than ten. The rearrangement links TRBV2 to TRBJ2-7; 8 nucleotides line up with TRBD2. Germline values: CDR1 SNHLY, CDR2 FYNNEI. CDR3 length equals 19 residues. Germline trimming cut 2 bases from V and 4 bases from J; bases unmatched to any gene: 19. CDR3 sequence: CASSEPGTSTFPSGYEQYF. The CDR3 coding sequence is TGTGCCAGCAGTGAACCCGGGACTAGTACGTTCCCGTCGGGGTACGAGCAGTACTTC.

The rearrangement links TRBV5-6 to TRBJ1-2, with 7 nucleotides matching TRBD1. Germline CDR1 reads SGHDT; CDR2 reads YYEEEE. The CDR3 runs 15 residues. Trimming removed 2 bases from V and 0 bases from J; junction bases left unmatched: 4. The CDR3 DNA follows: TGTGCCAGCAGCTTCAGGACAGGTTCTAACTATGGCTACACCTTC. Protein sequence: CASSFRTGSNYGYTF.

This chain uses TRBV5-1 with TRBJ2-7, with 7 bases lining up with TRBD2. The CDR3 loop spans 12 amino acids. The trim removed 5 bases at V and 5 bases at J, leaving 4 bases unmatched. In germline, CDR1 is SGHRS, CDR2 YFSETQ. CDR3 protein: CASRTSPNEQYF. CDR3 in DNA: TGCGCCAGCAGGACTAGCCCCAACGAGCAGTACTTC.

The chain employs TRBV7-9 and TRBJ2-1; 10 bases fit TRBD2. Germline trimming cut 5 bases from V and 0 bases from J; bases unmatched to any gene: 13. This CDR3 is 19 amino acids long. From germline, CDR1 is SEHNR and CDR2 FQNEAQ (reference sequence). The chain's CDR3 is CASSPKGASGGSSYNEQFF. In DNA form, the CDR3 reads TGTGCCAGCAGCCCCAAAGGGGCTAGCGGGGGAAGCTCCTACAATGAGCAGTTCTTC. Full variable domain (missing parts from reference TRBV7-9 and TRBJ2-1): DTGVSQNPRHKITKRGQNVTFRCDPISEHNRLYWYRQTLGQGPEFLTYFQNEAQLEKSRLLSDRFSAERPKGSFSTLEIQRTEQGDSAMYLCASSPKGASGGSSYNEQFFGPGTRLTVL.

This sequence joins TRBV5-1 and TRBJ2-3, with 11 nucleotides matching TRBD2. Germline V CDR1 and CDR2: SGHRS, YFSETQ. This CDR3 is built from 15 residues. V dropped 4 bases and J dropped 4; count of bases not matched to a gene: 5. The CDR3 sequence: CASSPGLAVADTQYF. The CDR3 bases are TGCGCCAGCAGCCCGGGACTAGCGGTGGCAGATACGCAGTATTTT.

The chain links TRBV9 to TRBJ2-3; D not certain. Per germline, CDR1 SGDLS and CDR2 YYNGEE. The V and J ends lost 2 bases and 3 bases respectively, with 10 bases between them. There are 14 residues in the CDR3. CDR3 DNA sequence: TGTGCCAGCAGCGTGGGTGCTGCGACAGATACGCAGTATTTT. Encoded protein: CASSVGAATDTQYF.

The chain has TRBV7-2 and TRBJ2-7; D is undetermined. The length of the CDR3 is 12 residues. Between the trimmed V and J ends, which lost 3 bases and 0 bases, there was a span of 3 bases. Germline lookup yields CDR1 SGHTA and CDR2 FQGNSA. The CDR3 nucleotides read TGTGCCAGCAGCTTCAACTCCTACGAGCAGTACTTC. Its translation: CASSFNSYEQYF.

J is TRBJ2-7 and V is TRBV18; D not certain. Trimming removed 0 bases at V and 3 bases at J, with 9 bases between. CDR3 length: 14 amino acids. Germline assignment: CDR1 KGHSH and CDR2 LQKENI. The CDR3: CASSPPGYIYEQYF. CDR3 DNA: TGTGCCAGCTCACCACCGGGCTATATCTACGAGCAGTACTTC.

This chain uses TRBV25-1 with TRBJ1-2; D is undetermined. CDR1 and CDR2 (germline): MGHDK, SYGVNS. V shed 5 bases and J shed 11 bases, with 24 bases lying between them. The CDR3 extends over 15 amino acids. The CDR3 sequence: CASSKITVEGLGYTF. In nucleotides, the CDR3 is TGTGCCAGCAGTAAAATCACTGTGGAGGGTTTGGGTTACACCTTC.

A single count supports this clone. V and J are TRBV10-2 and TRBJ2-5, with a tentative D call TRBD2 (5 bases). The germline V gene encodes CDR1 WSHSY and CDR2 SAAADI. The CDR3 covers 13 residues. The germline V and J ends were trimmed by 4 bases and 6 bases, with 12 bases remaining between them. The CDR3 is CASSGAEGKTQYF. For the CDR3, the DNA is TGCGCCAGCAGTGGGGCCGAGGGAAAGACCCAGTACTTC.

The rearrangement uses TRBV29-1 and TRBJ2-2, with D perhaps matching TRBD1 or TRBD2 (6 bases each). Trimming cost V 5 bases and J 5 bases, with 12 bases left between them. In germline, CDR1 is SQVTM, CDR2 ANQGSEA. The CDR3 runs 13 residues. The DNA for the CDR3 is TGCAGCGTTAAGAAAGGGGGGACCGGGGAGCTGTTTTTT. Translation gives CSVKKGGTGELFF.

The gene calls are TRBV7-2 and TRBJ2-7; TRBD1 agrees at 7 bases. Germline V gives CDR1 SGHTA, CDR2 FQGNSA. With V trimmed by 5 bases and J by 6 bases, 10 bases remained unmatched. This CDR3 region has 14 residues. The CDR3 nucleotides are TGTGCCAGCAGCCGAACCGGGACAGATCGCGAGCAGTACTTC. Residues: CASSRTGTDREQYF.

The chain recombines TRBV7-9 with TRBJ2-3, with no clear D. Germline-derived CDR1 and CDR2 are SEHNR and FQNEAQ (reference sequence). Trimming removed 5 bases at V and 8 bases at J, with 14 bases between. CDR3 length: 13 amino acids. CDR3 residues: CASSPSVGPTQYF. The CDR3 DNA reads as TGTGCCAGCAGCCCGTCCGTCGGGCCTACGCAGTATTTT. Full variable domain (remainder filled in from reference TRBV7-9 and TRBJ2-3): DTGVSQNPRHKITKRGQNVTFRCDPISEHNRLYWYRQTLGQGPEFLTYFQNEAQLEKSRLLSDRFSAERPKGSFSTLEIQRTEQGDSAMYLCASSPSVGPTQYFGPGTRLTVL.

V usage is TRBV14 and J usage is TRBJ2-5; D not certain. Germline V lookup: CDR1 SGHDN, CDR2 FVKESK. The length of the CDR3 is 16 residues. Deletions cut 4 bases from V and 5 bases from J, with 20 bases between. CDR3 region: CASSPHPARPQETQYF. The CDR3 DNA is TGTGCCAGCAGCCCGCATCCGGCCCGACCCCAGGAGACCCAGTACTTC.

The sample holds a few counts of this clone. CDR3 nucleotides: TGTGCCAGCAGTCCCCGACCAGGGACTAGCGGGAGGGCCTCCTACGAGCAGTACTTC. Translating gives CASSPRPGTSGRASYEQYF. The V call is TRBV28, the J call TRBJ2-7; 16 nucleotides line up with TRBD2. The germline V gene has CDR1 MDHEN and CDR2 SYDVKM. The V segment lost 5 bases and the J segment 0 bases; nucleotides outside the gene matches: 10. The length of the CDR3 is 19 residues. The variable domain in full, completed from reference TRBV28 and TRBJ2-7, reads DVKVTQSSRYLVKRTGEKVFLECVQDMDHENMFWYRQDPGLGLRLIYFSYDVKMKEKGDIPEGYSVSREKKERFSLILESASTNQTSMYLCASSPRPGTSGRASYEQYFGPGTRLTVT.

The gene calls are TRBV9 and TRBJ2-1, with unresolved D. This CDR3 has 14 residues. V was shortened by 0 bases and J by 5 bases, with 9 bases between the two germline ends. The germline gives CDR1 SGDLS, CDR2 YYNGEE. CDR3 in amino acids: CASSVATFNNEQFF. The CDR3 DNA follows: TGTGCCAGCAGCGTAGCCACGTTTAACAATGAGCAGTTCTTC.

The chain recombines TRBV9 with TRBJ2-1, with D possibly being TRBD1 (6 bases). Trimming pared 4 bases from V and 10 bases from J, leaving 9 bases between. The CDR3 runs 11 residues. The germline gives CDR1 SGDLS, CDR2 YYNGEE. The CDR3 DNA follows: TGTGCCAGCAGCTTTGGACAGGAGCAGTTCTTC. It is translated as CASSFGQEQFF.